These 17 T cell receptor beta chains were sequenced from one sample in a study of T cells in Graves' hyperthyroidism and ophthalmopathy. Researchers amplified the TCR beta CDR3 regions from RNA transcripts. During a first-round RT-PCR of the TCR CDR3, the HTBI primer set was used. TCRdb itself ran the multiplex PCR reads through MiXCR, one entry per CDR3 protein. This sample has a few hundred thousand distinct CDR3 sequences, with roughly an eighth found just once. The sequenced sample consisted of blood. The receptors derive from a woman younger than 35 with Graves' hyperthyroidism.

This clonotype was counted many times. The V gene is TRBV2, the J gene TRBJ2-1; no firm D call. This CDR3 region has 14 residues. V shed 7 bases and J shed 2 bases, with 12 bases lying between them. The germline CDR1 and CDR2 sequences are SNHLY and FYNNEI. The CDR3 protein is CASTLSYPYNEQFF. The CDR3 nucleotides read TGTGCCAGCACGCTTAGCTATCCCTACAATGAGCAGTTCTTC.

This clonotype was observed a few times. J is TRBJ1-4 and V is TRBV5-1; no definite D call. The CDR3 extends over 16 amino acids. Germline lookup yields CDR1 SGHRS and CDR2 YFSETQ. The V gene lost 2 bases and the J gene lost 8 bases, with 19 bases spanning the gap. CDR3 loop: CASSFGEALIWEKLFF. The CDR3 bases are TGCGCCAGCAGCTTCGGGGAAGCACTAATTTGGGAAAAACTGTTTTTT.

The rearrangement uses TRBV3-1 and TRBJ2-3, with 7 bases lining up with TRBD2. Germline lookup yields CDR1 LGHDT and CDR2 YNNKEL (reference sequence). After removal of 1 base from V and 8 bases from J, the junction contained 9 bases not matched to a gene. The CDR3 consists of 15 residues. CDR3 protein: CASSQGTSDGGTQYF. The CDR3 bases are TGTGCCAGCAGCCAAGGGACTAGTGATGGGGGTACGCAGTATTTT.

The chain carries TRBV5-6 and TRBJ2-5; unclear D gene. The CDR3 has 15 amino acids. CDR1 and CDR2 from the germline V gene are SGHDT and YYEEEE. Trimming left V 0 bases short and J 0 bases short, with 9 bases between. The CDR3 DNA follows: TGTGCCAGCAGCTTGGGACGGACGTACCAAGAGACCCAGTACTTC. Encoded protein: CASSLGRTYQETQYF.

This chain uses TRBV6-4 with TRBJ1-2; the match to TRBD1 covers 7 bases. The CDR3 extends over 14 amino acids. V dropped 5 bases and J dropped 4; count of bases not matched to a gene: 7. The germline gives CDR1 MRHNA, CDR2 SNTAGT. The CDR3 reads CASSPSGQSYGYTF. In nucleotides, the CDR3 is TGTGCCAGCAGTCCATCGGGACAGTCCTATGGCTACACCTTC.

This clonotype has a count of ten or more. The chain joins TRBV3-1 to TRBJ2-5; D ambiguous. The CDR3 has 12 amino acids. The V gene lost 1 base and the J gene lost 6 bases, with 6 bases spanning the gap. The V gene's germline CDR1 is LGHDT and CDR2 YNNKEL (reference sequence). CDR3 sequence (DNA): TGTGCCAGCAGCCAAGTCCAGAAGACCCAGTACTTC. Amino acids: CASSQVQKTQYF.

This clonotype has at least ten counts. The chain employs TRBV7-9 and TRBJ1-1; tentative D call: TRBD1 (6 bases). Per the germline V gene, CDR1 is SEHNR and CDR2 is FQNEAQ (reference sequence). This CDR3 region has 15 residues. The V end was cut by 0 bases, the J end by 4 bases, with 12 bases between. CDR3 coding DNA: TGTGCCAGCAGCTTAGCGATAGAAGGGGGCACTGAAGCTTTCTTT. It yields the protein CASSLAIEGGTEAFF.

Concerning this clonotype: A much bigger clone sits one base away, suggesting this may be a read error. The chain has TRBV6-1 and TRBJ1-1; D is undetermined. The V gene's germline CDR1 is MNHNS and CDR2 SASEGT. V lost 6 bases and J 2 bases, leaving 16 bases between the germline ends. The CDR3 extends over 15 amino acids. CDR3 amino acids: CASRRPGHINTEAFF. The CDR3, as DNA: TGTGCCAGCAGACGCCCTGGGCACATAAACACTGAAGCTTTCTTT.

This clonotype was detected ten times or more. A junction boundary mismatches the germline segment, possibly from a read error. CDR3 bases: TGTGCTAGCAGCTCGGGGCAGACAGATACGCAGTATTTT. It is translated as CASSSGQTDTQYF. The chain links TRBV7-7 to TRBJ2-3; D may match TRBD1 or TRBD2 (5 bases each). The V gene's germline CDR1 is SSHAT and CDR2 FNYEAQ (reference sequence). The CDR3 length is 13 residues. Full variable domain (outside the CDR3, taken from reference TRBV7-7 and TRBJ2-3): GAGVSQSPRYKVTKRGQDVTLRCDPISSHATLYWYQQALGQGPEFLTYFNYEAQPDKSGLPSDRFSAERPEGSISTLTIQRTEQRDSAMYRCASSSGQTDTQYFGPGTRLTVL.

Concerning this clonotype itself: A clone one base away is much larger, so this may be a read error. CDR3 sequence: CASSSGLADPCEQYF. CDR3 DNA: TGTGCCAGCTCATCCGGACTAGCGGACCCCTGCGAGCAGTACTTC. The genes are TRBV18 and TRBJ2-7; 10 nucleotides agree with TRBD2. The V segment lost 5 bases and the J segment 6 bases; nucleotides outside the gene matches: 10. The CDR3 is made up of 15 amino acids. Per germline, CDR1 KGHSH and CDR2 LQKENI.

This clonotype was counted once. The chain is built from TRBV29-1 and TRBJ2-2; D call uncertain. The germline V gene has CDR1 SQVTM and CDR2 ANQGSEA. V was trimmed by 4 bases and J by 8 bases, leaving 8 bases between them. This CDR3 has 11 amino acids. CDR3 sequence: CSVAEQGELFF. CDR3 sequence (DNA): TGCAGCGTTGCAGAGCAGGGGGAGCTGTTTTTT.

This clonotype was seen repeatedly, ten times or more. The CDR3 DNA follows: TGCAGTCAGCCACAGGGTCCAGATACGCAGTATTTT. This encodes CSQPQGPDTQYF. The V and J genes are TRBV20-1 and TRBJ2-3, with TRBD1 as a possible D gene (6 bases). Germline V lookup: CDR1 DFQATT, CDR2 SNEGSKA (reference sequence). The CDR3 is 12 residues long. The germline V and J ends were trimmed by 8 bases and 4 bases, with 13 bases remaining between them.

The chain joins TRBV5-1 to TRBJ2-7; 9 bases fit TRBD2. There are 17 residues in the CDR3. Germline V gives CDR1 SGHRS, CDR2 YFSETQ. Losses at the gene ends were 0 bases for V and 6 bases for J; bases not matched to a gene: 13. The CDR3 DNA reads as TGCGCCAGCAGCTTGGGAGTTTTGGCTAGCGGGGTTATCGAGCAGTACTTC. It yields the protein CASSLGVLASGVIEQYF.

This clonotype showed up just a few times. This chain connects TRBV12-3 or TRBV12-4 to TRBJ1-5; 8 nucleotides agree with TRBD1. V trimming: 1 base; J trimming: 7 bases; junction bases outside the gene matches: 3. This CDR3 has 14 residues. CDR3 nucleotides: TGTGCCAGCAGTTTAGGACAGGGGAGGCAGCCCCAGCATTTT. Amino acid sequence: CASSLGQGRQPQHF.

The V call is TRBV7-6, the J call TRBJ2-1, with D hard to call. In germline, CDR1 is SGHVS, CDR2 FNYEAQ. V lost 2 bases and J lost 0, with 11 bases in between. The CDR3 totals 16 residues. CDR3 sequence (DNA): TGTGCCAGCAGCTTATCCCCGGGTAACTCCTACAATGAGCAGTTCTTC. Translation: CASSLSPGNSYNEQFF.

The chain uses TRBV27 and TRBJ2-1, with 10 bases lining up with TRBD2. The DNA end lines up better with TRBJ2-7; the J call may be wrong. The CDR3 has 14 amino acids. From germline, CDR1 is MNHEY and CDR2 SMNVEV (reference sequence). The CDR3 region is CASSFLAGANEQYF. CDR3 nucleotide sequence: TGTGCCAGCAGTTTCCTAGCGGGGGCGAATGAGCAGTACTTC.

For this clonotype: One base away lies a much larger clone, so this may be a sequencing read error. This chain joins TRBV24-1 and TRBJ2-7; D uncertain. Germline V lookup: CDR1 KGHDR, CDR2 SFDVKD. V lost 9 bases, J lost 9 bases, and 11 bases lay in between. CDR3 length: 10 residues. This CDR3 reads CATDSSGQYF. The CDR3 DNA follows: TGTGCCACCGATTCATCCGGGCAGTACTTC.